A single sample is the source of the 30 T cell receptor beta chains below, sequenced in a study of chemoradiotherapy in HPV16-positive cancers. Assay used: immunoSEQ multiplex PCR; TCRdb lists only in-frame clones, some missing. The sample carries fewer than 30,000 clones, roughly 95% recorded once. Sampling was performed from a patient who underwent chemoradiotherapy. These TCRs come from a human donor with HPV-associated anogenital cancer.

The J gene is TRBJ2-1, the V gene TRBV11-1; D is tentatively TRBD1 or TRBD2 (5 bases each). With 5 bases removed from V and 5 bases from J, the gap between germline ends came to 16 bases. The CDR3 runs to 15 residues. In germline, CDR1 is SGHAT, CDR2 FQDESV (reference sequence). CDR3 sequence: CASSPGTPSNNEQFF. The CDR3 nucleotides are TGTGCCAGCAGCCCGGGGACCCCGTCAAACAATGAGCAGTTCTTC.

J is TRBJ2-1 and V is TRBV7-3, with 9 positions matching TRBD2. The germline gives CDR1 SGHTA, CDR2 FQGTGA. The CDR3 consists of 14 residues. V dropped 5 bases and J dropped 4; count of bases not matched to a gene: 3. The CDR3 coding sequence is TGTGCCAGCAGCCCGGGACTAGCTTACAATGAGCAGTTCTTC. Amino acids: CASSPGLAYNEQFF.

This clone was counted once. The chain employs TRBV7-8 and TRBJ2-7, with 8 bases that match TRBD1. CDR1 SGHVS and CDR2 FQNEAQ come from the germline V gene. The CDR3 sequence is 14 residues long. The ends lost 4 bases at V and 2 bases at J; junction bases unmatched: 4. The CDR3 nucleotides are TGTGCCAGCAGCTCCCAACAGGGGGCCTACGAGCAGTACTTC. Its translation is CASSSQQGAYEQYF.

The rearrangement joins TRBV4-3 to TRBJ1-4, with TRBD1 matching over 8 bases. V lost 8 bases, J lost 7 bases, and 12 bases stayed unmatched. Looked up from germline, CDR1 is LGHNA and CDR2 is YSLEER. The CDR3 extends over 15 amino acids. CDR3 in amino acids: CASAPQGVRGEKLFF. The CDR3, as DNA: TGCGCCAGCGCACCACAGGGGGTTCGGGGTGAAAAACTGTTTTTT.

The chain links TRBV5-1 to TRBJ2-5, with 7 bases that match TRBD1. The CDR3 is 15 amino acids. The germline CDR1 and CDR2 sequences are SGHRS and YFSETQ. V trimming: 4 bases; J trimming: 5 bases; junction bases outside the gene matches: 11. CDR3 in amino acids: CASSRDSATVETQYF. The CDR3 bases are TGCGCCAGCAGCCGGGACAGTGCAACCGTTGAGACCCAGTACTTC.

The chain carries TRBV12-5 and TRBJ1-2; 8 bases agree with TRBD1. V lost 2 bases and J lost 4; bases outside the gene matches: 3. From germline, CDR1 is LGHNT and CDR2 FRNRAP. CDR3 size: 14 residues. The DNA of the CDR3 is TGTGCTAGTGGTTTGAGCGGGACAGGCTATGGCTACACCTTC. Its translation is CASGLSGTGYGYTF.

J is TRBJ1-3 and V is TRBV7-2, with TRBD1 as a possible D gene (6 bases). Trimming removed 3 bases at V and 0 bases at J, with 12 bases between. The germline V gene encodes CDR1 SGHTA and CDR2 FQGNSA. This CDR3 is built from 16 residues. CDR3 sequence reads: CASSLQGSSSGNTIYF. The CDR3, as DNA: TGTGCCAGCAGCTTGCAGGGGTCTAGCTCTGGAAACACCATATATTTT. The full variable domain, its missing parts supplied by reference TRBV7-2 and TRBJ1-3, is GAGVSQSPSNKVTEKGKDVELRCDPISGHTALYWYRQSLGQGLEFLIYFQGNSAPDKSGLPSDRFSAERTGGSVSTLTIQRTQQEDSAVYLCASSLQGSSSGNTIYFGEGSWLTVV.

The V call is TRBV7-3, the J call TRBJ1-1; D gene uncertain. V shed 3 bases and J shed 1 base, with 12 bases lying between them. The CDR3 spans 15 residues. The germline gives CDR1 SGHTA, CDR2 FQGTGA. The CDR3 sequence: CASSLTGSQNTEAFF. In DNA form, the CDR3 reads TGTGCCAGCAGCTTGACCGGAAGTCAGAACACTGAAGCTTTCTTT. Together with reference TRBV7-3 and TRBJ1-1, the CDR3 gives the full variable domain: GAGVSQTPSNKVTEKGKYVELRCDPISGHTALYWYRQSLGQGPEFLIYFQGTGAADDSGLPNDRFFAVRPEGSVSTLKIQRTERGDSAVYLCASSLTGSQNTEAFFGQGTRLTVV.

Only one count was recorded for this clone. This chain connects TRBV28 to TRBJ1-2; D ambiguous. The germline V gene has CDR1 MDHEN and CDR2 SYDVKM. The V and J ends lost 4 bases and 4 bases respectively, with 10 bases between them. There are 13 residues in the CDR3. The CDR3 loop reads CASSYVHPYGYTF. The DNA for the CDR3 is TGTGCCAGCAGTTATGTACACCCCTATGGCTACACCTTC.

This chain joins TRBV19 and TRBJ2-5, with 10 bases that match TRBD1. CDR1 LNHDA and CDR2 SQIVND come from the germline V gene (reference sequence). V lost 5 bases, J lost 6 bases, and 15 bases stayed unmatched. The CDR3 length is 17 residues. The CDR3 is CASSPRDRGEWKKTQYF. DNA of the CDR3: TGTGCCAGTAGTCCCCGGGACAGGGGAGAGTGGAAGAAGACCCAGTACTTC. Drawing the rest from reference TRBV19 and TRBJ2-5, the complete variable domain is DGGITQSPKYLFRKEGQNVTLSCEQNLNHDAMYWYRQDPGQGLRLIYYSQIVNDFQKGDIAEGYSVSREKKESFPLTVTSAQKNPTAFYLCASSPRDRGEWKKTQYFGPGTRLLVL.

The chain recombines TRBV19 with TRBJ2-5, with D uncertain. The CDR3 runs 14 residues. Germline CDR1 is LNHDA and CDR2 is SQIVND (reference sequence). Trimming shortened V by 6 bases and J by 5 bases, and 16 bases separated the two germline ends. CDR3 bases: TGTGCCAGTAGAGACACGGGCCGCAGGGAGACCCAGTACTTC. Its protein is CASRDTGRRETQYF.

The chain has TRBV7-9 and TRBJ2-2; weak D call: TRBD2 (5 bases). The CDR3 length is 16 residues. V gave up 2 bases and J gave up 2 bases, with 12 bases separating them. Germline CDR1 is SEHNR and CDR2 is FQNEAQ (reference sequence). The CDR3 sequence is CASSLSRTLNTGELFF. CDR3 coding DNA: TGTGCCAGCAGCTTAAGTAGGACTCTCAACACCGGGGAGCTGTTTTTT.

V and J are TRBV7-2 and TRBJ2-1; 9 bases align to TRBD2. Germline lookup yields CDR1 SGHTA and CDR2 FQGNSA. The CDR3 runs to 15 residues. The V gene end was trimmed by 2 bases and the J gene end by 7 bases; junction bases not matched to a gene: 6. CDR3 residues: CASSLSGGRGNEQFF. The CDR3 nucleotides read TGTGCCAGCAGCTTAAGTGGCGGGAGGGGTAATGAGCAGTTCTTC.

This chain connects TRBV19 to TRBJ2-7, with TRBD2 matching 7 bases. Per the germline V gene, CDR1 is LNHDA and CDR2 is SQIVND (reference sequence). J gave up 4 bases and V 5 bases, and 14 bases lay outside the gene matches. The CDR3 is 16 amino acids. The CDR3 loop is CASSGHPGGGSYEQYF. The CDR3 DNA sequence: TGTGCCAGTAGTGGCCATCCGGGGGGAGGCTCGTACGAGCAGTACTTC. The full variable domain, completed using reference TRBV19 and TRBJ2-7, is DGGITQSPKYLFRKEGQNVTLSCEQNLNHDAMYWYRQDPGQGLRLIYYSQIVNDFQKGDIAEGYSVSREKKESFPLTVTSAQKNPTAFYLCASSGHPGGGSYEQYFGPGTRLTVT.

The rearrangement uses TRBV30 and TRBJ1-6, with D uncertain. V was clipped by 3 bases and J by 7 bases, with 19 bases between them. The CDR3 extends over 16 amino acids. Germline loops: CDR1 GTSNPN, CDR2 SVGIG (reference sequence). CDR3 in amino acids: CAWRSRAATRNSPLHF. CDR3 in DNA: TGTGCCTGGAGGTCCCGGGCCGCTACCAGAAATTCACCCCTCCACTTT.

The chain couples TRBV7-8 to TRBJ2-7; 7 nucleotides line up with TRBD2. The ends lost 9 bases at V and 4 bases at J; junction bases unmatched: 9. The V gene's germline CDR1 is SGHVS and CDR2 FQNEAQ. The CDR3 contains 13 residues. Here the CDR3 reads CASTAGLLYEQYF. DNA of the CDR3: TGTGCCAGTACAGCGGGACTTTTATACGAGCAGTACTTC.

The V and J genes are TRBV11-2 and TRBJ1-2, with a weak D call TRBD1 (5 bases). The CDR3 sequence is 17 residues long. The V end was cut by 1 base, the J end by 4 bases, with 19 bases between. Germline values: CDR1 SGHAT, CDR2 FQNNGV. CDR3 protein: CASSLGLGTPSTYGYTF. Here the CDR3 DNA reads TGTGCCAGCAGCTTAGGCCTGGGGACTCCCTCGACCTATGGCTACACCTTC.

The CDR3 DNA reads TGTGCCAGCAGTGCCGGGTGGGCTGAAGCTTTCTTT. Its protein product is CASSAGWAEAFF. The V gene is TRBV6-1, the J gene TRBJ1-1; no clear D gene. Per the germline V gene, CDR1 is MNHNS and CDR2 is SASEGT. The CDR3 is made up of 12 amino acids. With 4 bases removed from V and 6 bases from J, the gap between germline ends came to 9 bases.

This sequence joins TRBV9 and TRBJ1-6, with TRBD1 identical over 7 bases. CDR1 is SGDLS and CDR2 is YYNGEE in the germline V gene. The V and J ends lost 1 base and 7 bases, in that order; junction bases with no gene match: 11. The CDR3 spans 17 residues. CDR3 bases: TGTGCCAGCAGCGTAACGCTCACGGGACAGCCGAATTCACCCCTCCACTTT. This codes for CASSVTLTGQPNSPLHF.

This sequence joins TRBV29-1 and TRBJ1-4, with D possibly being TRBD1 (6 bases). V was shortened by 7 bases and J by 6 bases, with 12 bases between the two germline ends. Germline V gene data show CDR1 as SQVTM and CDR2 as ANQGSEA. This CDR3 has 12 amino acids. CDR3 in DNA: TGCAGCGCTCTTAGGGGGGATGAAAAACTGTTTTTT. Protein: CSALRGDEKLFF.

J is TRBJ1-1 and V is TRBV7-3; TRBD1 might be the D (5 bases). Trimming removed 5 bases at V and 1 base at J, with 8 bases between. Germline values: CDR1 SGHTA, CDR2 FQGTGA. The CDR3 runs 13 residues. CDR3 bases: TGTGCCAGCAGCCACGACAGGAACACTGAAGCTTTCTTT. Residues: CASSHDRNTEAFF.

The chain uses TRBV4-1 and TRBJ2-3, with TRBD2 matching 7 bases. The CDR3 length is 20 residues. V lost 0 bases to trimming and J lost 0 bases; unmatched junction nucleotides: 15. Per germline, CDR1 MGHRA and CDR2 YSYEKL. The CDR3 sequence is CASSQDYEGGASTSTDTQYF. DNA of the CDR3: TGCGCCAGCAGCCAAGATTATGAGGGAGGGGCCTCGACTAGCACAGATACGCAGTATTTT.

The genes are TRBV7-2 and TRBJ2-1; D is possibly TRBD1 (5 bases). Germline CDR1 SGHTA, CDR2 FQGNSA. Trimming cost V 2 bases and J 13 bases, with 15 bases left between them. This CDR3 region has 13 residues. This chain's CDR3 is CASSLFQGTVQFF. The CDR3 DNA reads TGTGCCAGCAGCTTATTTCAGGGAACCGTACAGTTCTTC.

The rearrangement uses TRBV9 and TRBJ1-5; 10 nucleotides match TRBD1. The CDR3 is 17 residues long. Trimming at V came to 0 bases and at J to 7 bases, leaving 10 bases not matched to a gene. Germline CDR1 SGDLS, CDR2 YYNGEE. As DNA, the CDR3 is TGTGCCAGCAGCGTAGGTGGGGGAGGGACAGGGGAACAGCCCCAGCATTTT. It specifies CASSVGGGGTGEQPQHF.

Of note for this clone: Other DNA sequences within the sample encode an identical CDR3. V usage is TRBV6-5 and J usage is TRBJ2-7; possibly TRBD2 for D (5 bases). With 8 bases removed from V and 0 bases from J, the gap between germline ends came to 8 bases. CDR1 and CDR2 (germline): MNHEY, SVGAGI. The CDR3 is made up of 12 amino acids. CDR3 in amino acids: CASGGDSYEQYF. The DNA for the CDR3 is TGTGCCAGCGGAGGTGACTCCTACGAGCAGTACTTC.

The chain recombines TRBV6-5 with TRBJ1-5; D may be TRBD1 (5 bases). V was cut by 0 bases and J by 2 bases, with 8 bases left in between. The germline gives CDR1 MNHEY, CDR2 SVGAGI. The CDR3 spans 15 residues. The CDR3 here is CASSYSGVRNQPQHF. CDR3 in DNA: TGTGCCAGCAGTTACTCGGGGGTTCGCAATCAGCCCCAGCATTTT.

The chain uses TRBV5-6 and TRBJ2-2; no clear D gene. Trimming took off 0 bases at V and 0 bases at J, with 9 bases between the two ends. Germline V gene lookup returns CDR1 SGHDT and CDR2 YYEEEE. This CDR3 is built from 16 residues. CDR3 amino acids: CASSLGYDPNTGELFF. The CDR3 bases are TGTGCCAGCAGCTTGGGTTACGATCCGAACACCGGGGAGCTGTTTTTT.

The chain uses TRBV5-1 and TRBJ1-1; 8 bases align to TRBD1. This CDR3 contains 16 residues. Per the germline V gene, CDR1 is SGHRS and CDR2 is YFSETQ. V dropped 4 bases and J dropped 2; count of bases not matched to a gene: 10. Here the CDR3 DNA reads TGCGCCAGCAGCCCCTACGGGGGGACAGGTAACACTGAAGCTTTCTTT. Protein: CASSPYGGTGNTEAFF.

The rearrangement joins TRBV5-1 to TRBJ1-2; maybe TRBD1 (6 bases). Germline V gene lookup returns CDR1 SGHRS and CDR2 YFSETQ. Trimming removed 1 base from V and 8 bases from J, with 12 bases in between. This CDR3 comprises 13 residues. CDR3 DNA sequence: TGCGCCAGCAGCTTGACAGGGAAGGAGGGCTACACCTTC. This sequence encodes CASSLTGKEGYTF.

This chain links TRBV7-2 with TRBJ2-7, with D maybe TRBD1 (6 bases). Germline CDR1 SGHTA, CDR2 FQGNSA. The CDR3 is 15 amino acids. Trimming pared 5 bases from V and 9 bases from J, leaving 23 bases between. The CDR3 DNA reads as TGTGCCAGCAGCCCCAAATTCGGGACACAAAACTGGCAGTACTTC. Protein product: CASSPKFGTQNWQYF.